The rows below give T cell receptor beta chains drawn from one sample of a study of T cell repertoires in aging, cancer and after chemotherapy. TCRdb recomputed calls from the multiplex PCR reads with MiXCR, one row per CDR3 protein. The sample records 10,000 to 15,000 distinct CDR3 sequences, approximately 34% being singletons. Sequences were obtained from blood. These receptors were collected from a human donor in good health. The donor label of this sample is uncertain. The CDR3 runs from the conserved cysteine through the conserved F or W. Fields, in order: J gene, CDR3 length, V gene, D gene, clone size, CDR3 DNA, CDR3 protein. The D gene is left open where the match is weak. Expanded clones are given a class, and other clones once, few, many or no size at all.

j_call: TRBJ2-3
cdr3_length: 13
v_call: TRBV29-1
d_call: -
clone_size: medium-sized
cdr3_nt: TGCAGCGTTGAAGTAAAAGGTACAGATACGCAGTATTTT
cdr3_aa: CSVEVKGTDTQYF

j_call: TRBJ2-3
cdr3_length: 17
v_call: TRBV6-4
d_call: TRBD2
clone_size: few
cdr3_nt: TGTGCCAGCAGTGAATCACTAGCGGGGGGCGGCACAGATACGCAGTATTTT
cdr3_aa: CASSESLAGGGTDTQYF

j_call: TRBJ2-1
cdr3_length: 15
v_call: TRBV12-3/TRBV12-4
d_call: -
clone_size: -
cdr3_nt: TGTGCCAGCAGTCCTCCGGTTGTTGCTCACAATGAGCAGTTCTTC
cdr3_aa: CASSPPVVAHNEQFF

j_call: TRBJ1-5
cdr3_length: 16
v_call: TRBV19
d_call: TRBD1
clone_size: few
cdr3_nt: TGTGCCAGTAACGAAGGCCTGGACAGGTTCAATCAGCCCCAGCATTTT
cdr3_aa: CASNEGLDRFNQPQHF

j_call: TRBJ1-1
cdr3_length: 12
v_call: TRBV12-3/TRBV12-4
d_call: -
clone_size: -
cdr3_nt: TGTGCCAGCAGCAGGGGAGGCACTGAAGCTTTCTTT
cdr3_aa: CASSRGGTEAFF

j_call: TRBJ2-3
cdr3_length: 14
v_call: TRBV5-1
d_call: -
clone_size: -
cdr3_nt: TGCGCCACCCGAAGGGAGTTCTTATCGGATACGCAGTATTTT
cdr3_aa: CATRREFLSDTQYF

j_call: TRBJ2-1
cdr3_length: 13
v_call: TRBV6-1
d_call: -
clone_size: -
cdr3_nt: TGTGCCAGCACTCTCCCAGGCTACAATGAGCAGTTCTTC
cdr3_aa: CASTLPGYNEQFF

j_call: TRBJ2-7
cdr3_length: 15
v_call: TRBV6-6
d_call: TRBD2
clone_size: few
cdr3_nt: TGTGCCAGCAGTTACTCTTGGGACAGCGGGAGGGGGCAGTACTTC
cdr3_aa: CASSYSWDSGRGQYF

j_call: TRBJ2-5
cdr3_length: 16
v_call: TRBV19
d_call: TRBD2
clone_size: few
cdr3_nt: TGTGCCAGTAGTGCTTTACTAGCGGGGGGACAAGAGACCCAGTACTTC
cdr3_aa: CASSALLAGGQETQYF

j_call: TRBJ2-3
cdr3_length: 13
v_call: TRBV29-1
d_call: -
clone_size: medium-sized
cdr3_nt: TGCAGCGTGCTAACAGGGCTCCCAGATACGCAGTATTTT
cdr3_aa: CSVLTGLPDTQYF

j_call: TRBJ1-4
cdr3_length: 14
v_call: TRBV12-3/TRBV12-4
d_call: -
clone_size: -
cdr3_nt: TGTGCCAGCCATAGGTCAGGGAGGGGAGAAAAACTGTTTTTT
cdr3_aa: CASHRSGRGEKLFF

j_call: TRBJ1-2
cdr3_length: 13
v_call: TRBV5-5
d_call: -
clone_size: -
cdr3_nt: TGTGCCAGCACGCACAGGGAAGACTATGGCTACACCTTC
cdr3_aa: CASTHREDYGYTF

j_call: TRBJ2-3
cdr3_length: 16
v_call: TRBV12-3/TRBV12-4
d_call: TRBD1
clone_size: few
cdr3_nt: TGTGCCAGCAGTTACACCGGCAGGGGGTTGACAGATACGCAGTATTTT
cdr3_aa: CASSYTGRGLTDTQYF

j_call: TRBJ2-3
cdr3_length: 14
v_call: TRBV5-4
d_call: -
clone_size: few
cdr3_nt: TGTGCCAGCTTCAGTCGTTGGGTTTCAAATACGCAGTATTTT
cdr3_aa: CASFSRWVSNTQYF

j_call: TRBJ2-7
cdr3_length: 13
v_call: TRBV10-3
d_call: -
clone_size: -
cdr3_nt: TGTGCCGCTGGAGGGGGAGGATCCTACGAGCAGTACTTC
cdr3_aa: CAAGGGGSYEQYF

j_call: TRBJ2-2
cdr3_length: 16
v_call: TRBV6-1
d_call: -
clone_size: -
cdr3_nt: TGTGCCAGCAGTTCTGGACTGGACCCGAACACCGGGGAGCTGTTTTTT
cdr3_aa: CASSSGLDPNTGELFF

j_call: TRBJ1-3
cdr3_length: 14
v_call: TRBV7-9
d_call: TRBD1
clone_size: -
cdr3_nt: TGTGCCAGCAGCGCCCGGGACAGCGGAAACACCATATATTTT
cdr3_aa: CASSARDSGNTIYF

j_call: TRBJ2-5
cdr3_length: 16
v_call: TRBV18
d_call: TRBD2
clone_size: -
cdr3_nt: TGTGCCAGCTCACCGAGCGGGGGACACCCCCAAGAGACCCAGTACTTC
cdr3_aa: CASSPSGGHPQETQYF

j_call: TRBJ2-3
cdr3_length: 14
v_call: TRBV6-2/TRBV6-3
d_call: -
clone_size: medium-sized
cdr3_nt: TGTGCCAGCAGTCTGGGCGGGTCCACAGATACGCAGTATTTT
cdr3_aa: CASSLGGSTDTQYF

j_call: TRBJ2-1
cdr3_length: 13
v_call: TRBV6-4
d_call: -
clone_size: -
cdr3_nt: TGTGCCAGCAGTCAGGATTCACCCAATGAGCAGTTCTTC
cdr3_aa: CASSQDSPNEQFF

j_call: TRBJ2-3
cdr3_length: 14
v_call: TRBV24-1
d_call: -
clone_size: -
cdr3_nt: TGTGCCACCAGTGATTTGTTCCGGACAGATACGCAGTATTTT
cdr3_aa: CATSDLFRTDTQYF

j_call: TRBJ1-3
cdr3_length: 15
v_call: TRBV19
d_call: -
clone_size: -
cdr3_nt: TGTGCCAGTAGTGTCCTTTGGCCCTCTGGAAACACCATATATTTT
cdr3_aa: CASSVLWPSGNTIYF

j_call: TRBJ1-6
cdr3_length: 16
v_call: TRBV6-1
d_call: -
clone_size: -
cdr3_nt: TGTGCCAGCGTGGATAAAGGAGCAGGGAGAGATTCACCCCTCCACTTT
cdr3_aa: CASVDKGAGRDSPLHF

j_call: TRBJ2-3
cdr3_length: 15
v_call: TRBV30
d_call: -
clone_size: few
cdr3_nt: TGTGCCTGGAGTGGGAACAGGGGAGGGCCAGATACGCAGTATTTT
cdr3_aa: CAWSGNRGGPDTQYF

j_call: TRBJ2-1
cdr3_length: 14
v_call: TRBV27
d_call: -
clone_size: -
cdr3_nt: TGTGCCAGCACGGTCGGACCCCCCTACAATGAGCAGTTCTTC
cdr3_aa: CASTVGPPYNEQFF

j_call: TRBJ2-7
cdr3_length: 16
v_call: TRBV6-6
d_call: -
clone_size: few
cdr3_nt: TGTGCCAGCAGTTACTCGAGAAGGGAAATAAACTACGAGCAGTACTTC
cdr3_aa: CASSYSRREINYEQYF

j_call: TRBJ1-1
cdr3_length: 14
v_call: TRBV11-3
d_call: -
clone_size: few
cdr3_nt: TGTGCCAGCAGCACATGGGGGGGGAACACTGAAGCTTTCTTT
cdr3_aa: CASSTWGGNTEAFF

j_call: TRBJ2-1
cdr3_length: 14
v_call: TRBV6-9
d_call: -
clone_size: -
cdr3_nt: TGTGCCAGCAGTTACGGGTGGGGCTACAATGAGCAGTTCTTC
cdr3_aa: CASSYGWGYNEQFF

j_call: TRBJ1-2
cdr3_length: 16
v_call: TRBV27
d_call: -
clone_size: -
cdr3_nt: TGTGCCAGCAATAAGGTGGCAGTTCCCTGGGTGGGTGGCTACACCTTC
cdr3_aa: CASNKVAVPWVGGYTF

j_call: TRBJ1-4
cdr3_length: 16
v_call: TRBV6-5
d_call: TRBD1
clone_size: few
cdr3_nt: TGTGCCAGCAGTTACACCGGGGGGACAGGAAATGAAAAACTGTTTTTT
cdr3_aa: CASSYTGGTGNEKLFF

j_call: TRBJ2-5
cdr3_length: 15
v_call: TRBV5-4
d_call: -
clone_size: -
cdr3_nt: TGTGCCAGCAGCCCCACGAGGCAGGCACAAGAGACCCAGTACTTC
cdr3_aa: CASSPTRQAQETQYF

j_call: TRBJ2-1
cdr3_length: 15
v_call: TRBV27
d_call: TRBD2
clone_size: -
cdr3_nt: TGTGCCAGCCGAAGCGCCGGGACTAGCGGTAATGAGCAGTTCTTC
cdr3_aa: CASRSAGTSGNEQFF

j_call: TRBJ2-1
cdr3_length: 15
v_call: TRBV19
d_call: TRBD1
clone_size: medium-sized
cdr3_nt: TGTGCCAGTAGTTACCGGGACAGGGGGTCTAATGAGCAGTTCTTC
cdr3_aa: CASSYRDRGSNEQFF

j_call: TRBJ1-4
cdr3_length: 16
v_call: TRBV12-3/TRBV12-4
d_call: -
clone_size: -
cdr3_nt: TGTGCCAGCAGTTTAAATCTCCCATGGGCTAATGAAAAACTGTTTTTT
cdr3_aa: CASSLNLPWANEKLFF

j_call: TRBJ2-4
cdr3_length: 13
v_call: TRBV30
d_call: -
clone_size: few
cdr3_nt: TGTGCCTGGAGTGGAGGGGGGAAAAACATTCAGTACTTC
cdr3_aa: CAWSGGGKNIQYF

j_call: TRBJ1-2
cdr3_length: 12
v_call: TRBV19
d_call: -
clone_size: few
cdr3_nt: TGTGCCAGTAGTATAGCCCGATATGGCTACACCTTC
cdr3_aa: CASSIARYGYTF

j_call: TRBJ2-3
cdr3_length: 15
v_call: TRBV19
d_call: -
clone_size: medium-sized
cdr3_nt: TGTGCCATTGCCGCCGGGACCAAACGGACAGATACGCAGTATTTT
cdr3_aa: CAIAAGTKRTDTQYF

j_call: TRBJ2-1
cdr3_length: 12
v_call: TRBV30
d_call: -
clone_size: -
cdr3_nt: TGTGCCTGGACTAGCACCTACAATGAGCAGTTCTTC
cdr3_aa: CAWTSTYNEQFF

j_call: TRBJ2-1
cdr3_length: 16
v_call: TRBV19
d_call: TRBD1
clone_size: few
cdr3_nt: TGTGCCAGTAGTAGAGGGACAGGGGTAAACCGCGGTGAGCAGTTCTTC
cdr3_aa: CASSRGTGVNRGEQFF